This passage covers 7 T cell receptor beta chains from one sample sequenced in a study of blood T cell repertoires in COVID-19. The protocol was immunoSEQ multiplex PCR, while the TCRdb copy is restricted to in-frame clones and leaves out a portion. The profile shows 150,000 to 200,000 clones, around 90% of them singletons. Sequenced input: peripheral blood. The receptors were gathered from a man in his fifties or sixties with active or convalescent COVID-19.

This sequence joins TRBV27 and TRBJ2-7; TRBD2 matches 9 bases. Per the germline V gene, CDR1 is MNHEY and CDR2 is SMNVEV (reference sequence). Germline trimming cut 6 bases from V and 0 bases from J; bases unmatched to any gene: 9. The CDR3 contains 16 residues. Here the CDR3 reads CASSPSLAGTSYEQYF. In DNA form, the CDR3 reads TGTGCCAGCAGCCCCTCTCTAGCGGGGACCTCCTACGAGCAGTACTTC.

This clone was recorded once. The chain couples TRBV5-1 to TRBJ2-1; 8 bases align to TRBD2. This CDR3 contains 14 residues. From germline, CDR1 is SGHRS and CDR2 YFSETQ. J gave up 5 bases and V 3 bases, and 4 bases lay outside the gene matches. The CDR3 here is CASSSGLGHNEQFF. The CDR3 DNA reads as TGCGCCAGCAGCTCGGGACTAGGTCACAATGAGCAGTTCTTC.

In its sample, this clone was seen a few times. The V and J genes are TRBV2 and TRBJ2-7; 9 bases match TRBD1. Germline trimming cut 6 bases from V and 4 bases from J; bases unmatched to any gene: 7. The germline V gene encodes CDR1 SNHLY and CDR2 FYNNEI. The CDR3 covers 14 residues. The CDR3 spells CASREQGAGYEQYF. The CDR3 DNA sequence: TGTGCCAGCAGGGAACAGGGGGCTGGGTACGAGCAGTACTTC.

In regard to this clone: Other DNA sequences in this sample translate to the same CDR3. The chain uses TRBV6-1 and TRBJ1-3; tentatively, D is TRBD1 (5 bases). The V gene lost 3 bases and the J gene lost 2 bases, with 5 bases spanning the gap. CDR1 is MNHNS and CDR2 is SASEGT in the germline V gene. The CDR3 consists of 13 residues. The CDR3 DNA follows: TGTGCCAGCAGTGACAGGGCTGGAAACACCATATATTTT. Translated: CASSDRAGNTIYF.

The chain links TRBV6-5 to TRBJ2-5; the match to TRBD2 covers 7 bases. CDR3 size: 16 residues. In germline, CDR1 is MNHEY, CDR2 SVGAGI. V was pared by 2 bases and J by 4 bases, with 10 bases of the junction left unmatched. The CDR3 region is CASSYRSRGEGETQYF. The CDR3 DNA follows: TGTGCCAGCAGTTACCGCTCCCGGGGGGAGGGAGAGACCCAGTACTTC.

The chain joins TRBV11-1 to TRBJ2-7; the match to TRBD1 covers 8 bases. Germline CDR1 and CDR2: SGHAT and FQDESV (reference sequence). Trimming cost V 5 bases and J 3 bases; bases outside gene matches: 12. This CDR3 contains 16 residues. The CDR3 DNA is TGTGCCAGCAGCAGTTACCAGGGACAGGTGGACTACGAGCAGTACTTC. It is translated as CASSSYQGQVDYEQYF. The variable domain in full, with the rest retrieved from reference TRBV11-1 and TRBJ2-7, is EAEVAQSPRYKITEKSQAVAFWCDPISGHATLYWYRQILGQGPELLVQFQDESVVDDSQLPKDRFSAERLKGVDSTLKIQPAELGDSAMYLCASSSYQGQVDYEQYFGPGTRLTVT.

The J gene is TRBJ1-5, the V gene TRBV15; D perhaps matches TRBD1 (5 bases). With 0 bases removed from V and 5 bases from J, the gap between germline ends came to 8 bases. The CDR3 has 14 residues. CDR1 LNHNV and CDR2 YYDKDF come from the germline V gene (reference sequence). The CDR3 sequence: CATSRDARDQPQHF. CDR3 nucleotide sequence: TGTGCCACCAGCAGAGATGCCAGGGATCAGCCCCAGCATTTT.